This record concerns one T cell receptor (beta chain) sequence. At one boundary the junction diverges from the germline segment, which might be a read error. TCRdb passed the 5' RACE reads through MiXCR, listing each CDR3 protein once. Among tens of thousands of distinct CDR3 sequences listed, more than 4.5% were seen once. CDR3 length equals 15 residues. The V gene's germline CDR1 is ENHRY and CDR2 SYGVKD. This entry comes from a study of T cells of healthy individuals. This chain uses TRBV10-3 with TRBJ2-7; 7 nucleotides match TRBD1. The sequence was collected from a human donor in good health. CDR3 sequence reads: CASSYSRAAGGEQYF. CDR3 DNA sequence: TGTGCCAGCAGTTACTCGAGGGCCGCAGGGGGCGAGCAGTACTTC.